Listed below are T cell receptor beta chains from one sample, sequenced in a study of spatial heterogeneity in lung cancer. TCRdb processed the 5' RACE reads anew with MiXCR; each CDR3 protein has one entry. This table holds some 52,000 distinct CDR3 sequences, over 5.5% found once. The input for sequencing was PBMCs, taken at surgery. Receptors originate from a female donor with early-stage non-small cell lung cancer. Both conserved end residues are part of each CDR3. Each record gives: clone size, D gene, V gene, J gene, CDR3 protein, CDR3 DNA. A D gene is named only where the DNA matches it firmly. Rows give clone size only sometimes, using once, few, many, or a class for an expanded clone.

many	TRBD1	TRBV29-1	TRBJ1-1	CSVEDPRQGANTEAFF	TGCAGCGTTGAAGACCCCCGACAGGGGGCGAACACTGAAGCTTTCTTT
.	.	TRBV7-2	TRBJ1-3	CASSLARGGGNTIYF	TGTGCCAGCAGCTTAGCGCGGGGCGGTGGAAACACCATATATTTT
.	TRBD2	TRBV5-1	TRBJ2-7	CASSLTPSGGDAQYF	TGCGCCAGCAGCTTGACCCCTAGCGGGGGGGACGCGCAGTACTTC
many	.	TRBV12-3/TRBV12-4	TRBJ2-6	CASSSPTGGANVLTF	TGTGCCAGCAGTTCGCCGACAGGAGGGGCCAACGTCCTGACTTTC
many	.	TRBV5-1	TRBJ1-1	CASIGAPNTEAFF	TGCGCCAGCATAGGGGCGCCGAACACTGAAGCTTTCTTT
many	.	TRBV2	TRBJ2-7	CASRVQGGLGSYEQYF	TGTGCCAGCAGAGTCCAAGGAGGTCTGGGTTCCTACGAGCAGTACTTC
many	TRBD1	TRBV4-1	TRBJ2-3	CASSLSTGGRDTQYF	TGCGCCAGCAGCCTCTCGACAGGGGGAAGAGATACGCAGTATTTT
many	.	TRBV7-9	TRBJ2-7	CASSRSETPYEQYF	TGTGCCAGCAGCCGATCAGAGACGCCCTACGAGCAGTACTTC
few	.	TRBV20-1	TRBJ2-3	CSALYREGSDTQYF	TGCAGTGCTCTATACAGGGAGGGGTCAGATACGCAGTATTTT
few	.	TRBV6-5	TRBJ1-1	CASSYGSRVNTEAFF	TGTGCCAGCAGTTACGGTTCCAGGGTTAACACTGAAGCTTTCTTT
few	.	TRBV29-1	TRBJ2-3	CSVEDPRVGWYF	TGCAGCGTTGAAGATCCCAGGGTTGGATGGTATTTT
many	TRBD1	TRBV28	TRBJ1-4	CASSRQGLVNEKLFF	TGTGCCAGCAGTCGACAGGGTTTGGTCAATGAAAAACTGTTTTTT
many	.	TRBV28	TRBJ2-7	CASRDDWTESSYEQYF	TGTGCCAGCAGAGATGACTGGACGGAGAGCTCCTACGAGCAGTACTTC
few	TRBD1	TRBV7-8	TRBJ2-1	CASSSGDRRSNEQFF	TGTGCCAGCAGCTCAGGGGACAGAAGATCCAATGAGCAGTTCTTC
many	TRBD1	TRBV20-1	TRBJ1-4	CSASSGQATNEKLFF	TGCAGTGCGAGTTCAGGACAGGCGACTAATGAAAAACTGTTTTTT
many	.	TRBV15	TRBJ1-5	CATSRPLGAGGNQPQHF	TGTGCCACCAGCAGACCTCTTGGGGCAGGAGGAAATCAGCCCCAGCATTTT
many	.	TRBV9	TRBJ2-6	CASSSQSGGANVLTF	TGTGCCAGCAGCTCCCAAAGTGGTGGGGCCAACGTCCTGACTTTC
.	.	TRBV19	TRBJ1-5	CASSEGVNQPQHF	TGTGCCAGTAGTGAAGGGGTTAATCAGCCCCAGCATTTT
many	.	TRBV28	TRBJ1-2	CASSFASGYGYTF	TGTGCCAGCAGTTTTGCTTCCGGCTATGGCTACACCTTC
many	.	TRBV21-1	TRBJ2-1	CASSKDRPNEQFF	TGTGCCAGCAGCAAGGACAGACCCAATGAGCAGTTCTTC
few	TRBD1	TRBV4-1	TRBJ2-1	CASSQAGTGGYNEQFF	TGCGCCAGCAGCCAAGCCGGGACAGGGGGTTACAATGAGCAGTTCTTC
few	.	TRBV3-1	TRBJ2-1	CASSQEEGVIDNEQFF	TGTGCCAGCAGCCAAGAGGAAGGAGTTATTGACAATGAGCAGTTCTTC